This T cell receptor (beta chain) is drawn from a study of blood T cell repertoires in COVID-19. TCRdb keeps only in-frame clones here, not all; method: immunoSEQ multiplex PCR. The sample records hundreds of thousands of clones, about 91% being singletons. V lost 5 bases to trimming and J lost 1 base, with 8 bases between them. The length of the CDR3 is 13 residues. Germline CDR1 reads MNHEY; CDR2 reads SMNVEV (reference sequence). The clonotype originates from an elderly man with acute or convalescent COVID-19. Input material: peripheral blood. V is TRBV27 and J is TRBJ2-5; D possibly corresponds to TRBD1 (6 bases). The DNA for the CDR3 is TGTGCCAGCAGTGGGACACGCCAAGAGACCCAGTACTTC. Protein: CASSGTRQETQYF.